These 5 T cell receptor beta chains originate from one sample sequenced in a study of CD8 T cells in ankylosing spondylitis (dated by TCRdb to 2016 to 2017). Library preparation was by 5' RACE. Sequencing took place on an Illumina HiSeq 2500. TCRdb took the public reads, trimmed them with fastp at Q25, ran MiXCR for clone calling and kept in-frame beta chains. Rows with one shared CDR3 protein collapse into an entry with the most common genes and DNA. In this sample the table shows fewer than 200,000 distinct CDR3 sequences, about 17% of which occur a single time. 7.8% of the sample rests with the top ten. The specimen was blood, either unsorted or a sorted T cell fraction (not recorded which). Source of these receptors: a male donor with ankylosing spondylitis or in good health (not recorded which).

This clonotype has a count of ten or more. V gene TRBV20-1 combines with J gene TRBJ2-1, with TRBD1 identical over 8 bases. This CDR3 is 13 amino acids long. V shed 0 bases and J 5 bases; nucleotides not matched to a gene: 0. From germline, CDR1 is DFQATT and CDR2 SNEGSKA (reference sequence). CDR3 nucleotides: TGCAGTGCTAGAGAACAGGGGGACAATGAGCAGTTCTTC. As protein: CSAREQGDNEQFF.

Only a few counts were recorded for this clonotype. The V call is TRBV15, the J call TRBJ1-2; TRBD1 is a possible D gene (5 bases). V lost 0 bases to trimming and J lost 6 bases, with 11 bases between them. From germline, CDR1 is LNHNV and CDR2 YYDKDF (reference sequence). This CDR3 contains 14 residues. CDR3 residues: CATSRDVGVDGYTF. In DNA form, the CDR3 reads TGTGCCACCAGCAGAGATGTGGGGGTGGATGGCTACACCTTC.

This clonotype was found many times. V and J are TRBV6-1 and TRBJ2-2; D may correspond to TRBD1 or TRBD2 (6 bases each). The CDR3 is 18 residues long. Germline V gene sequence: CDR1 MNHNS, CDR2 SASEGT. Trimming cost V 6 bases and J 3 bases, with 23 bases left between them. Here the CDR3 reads CASRFQGTGYSHTGELFF. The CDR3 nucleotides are TGTGCCAGCAGGTTTCAGGGGACTGGGTATTCTCACACCGGGGAGCTGTTTTTT.

The CDR3 coding sequence is TGCAGTGCTACTAAGGGGGCACCCATCTCCATAGAGGTTGTTAGAGACAATGAGCAGTTCTTC. This codes for CSATKGAPISIEVVRDNEQFF. The V call is TRBV20-1, the J call TRBJ2-1, with 7 bases that match TRBD1. The germline V gene has CDR1 DFQATT and CDR2 SNEGSKA (reference sequence). Trimming cost V 4 bases and J 5 bases; bases outside gene matches: 29. This CDR3 contains 21 residues.

The CDR3 DNA is TGTGCCAGCAGCTCGTGGACTAGCGGGGACCACAATGAGCAGTTCTTC. Encoded protein: CASSSWTSGDHNEQFF. The gene calls are TRBV7-9 and TRBJ2-1; TRBD2 matches 12 bases. CDR1 and CDR2 (germline): SEHNR, FQNEAQ (reference sequence). J lost 5 bases, V lost 4 bases, and 6 bases had no gene match. The CDR3 is 16 residues long.